This T cell receptor beta chain comes out of a study of cytomegalovirus exposure and HLA in healthy donors. Looking at the study overall: The Caucasian-associated ancestry cluster contained about 80% of the approximately 420 genotyped donors. Study-level findings and limits: Associated with cytomegalovirus, according to the listing, were 150 to 200 TCR beta chains.

Comment on this clone: The antigen is unknown.

This CDR3 is built from 14 residues. Trimming removed 3 bases from V and 3 bases from J, with 12 bases in between. The germline gives CDR1 LNHDA, CDR2 SQIVND (reference sequence). Both 60 Vbeta primers and 13 Jbeta primers went into the PCR. TCRdb's table, derived via immunoSEQ multiplex PCR, lists solely in-frame clones and lacks some. The table has about 140,000 clones, over 75% seen once. The V call is TRBV19, the J call TRBJ2-7, with D tentatively TRBD2 (5 bases). The sequence derives from a man aged 30-40 years in good health. Sequencing was done on a sample of PBMCs. Here the CDR3 reads CASSMVGNSYEQYF. The CDR3, as DNA: TGTGCCAGTAGTATGGTCGGGAATAGCTACGAGCAGTACTTC. The entire variable domain, with the rest obtained from reference TRBV19 and TRBJ2-7, is as follows: DGGITQSPKYLFRKEGQNVTLSCEQNLNHDAMYWYRQDPGQGLRLIYYSQIVNDFQKGDIAEGYSVSREKKESFPLTVTSAQKNPTAFYLCASSMVGNSYEQYFGPGTRLTVT.